What follows are 2 T cell receptor beta chains derived from one specimen sequenced in a study of monozygotic twins with inflammatory bowel disease (dated by TCRdb to the late 2010s). Library method: 5' RACE. Sequenced on an Illumina HiSeq 2500. TCRdb reprocessed the reads, and each CDR3 protein sequence is entered once, without DNA. The sample's table covers 350,000 to 550,000 distinct CDR3 sequences. The top ten clones comprise 2% to 2.5% of the sample. The sample taken for sequencing was blood. These receptors all come from a human donor with ulcerative colitis or Crohn's disease, or a healthy co-twin of an affected twin (not recorded which).

The chain combines TRBV28 with TRBJ1-4; checking the TCRdb D call of TRBD1 is not possible without DNA. The CDR3 sequence is 13 residues long. Per germline, CDR1 MDHEN and CDR2 SYDVKM. CDR3 loop: CASSSGTDEKLFF.

The chain has TRBV27 and TRBJ1-3. The CDR3 spans 14 residues. Germline lookup yields CDR1 MNHEY and CDR2 SMNVEV (reference sequence). CDR3 protein: CASSSGMAGNTIYF.